The rows below give T cell receptor beta chains drawn from one sample of a study of T-cell reconstitution after alpha-beta-depleted transplantation in children. MiXCR, run by TCRdb on the PCR reads, gives a single entry per CDR3 protein. The table shows around 580,000 distinct CDR3 sequences, with more than 20% occurring only once. Specimen: PBMCs, mostly from graft donor cells, collected 360 days after TCRalphabeta/CD19-depleted stem cell transplant. The receptors come from a boy younger than two who had a stem cell transplant for acute myeloid leukemia, so the T cells may come from the graft donor. The CDR3 runs from the conserved cysteine through the conserved F or W. The D gene is left open where the match is weak. The size of a clone is reported for some rows only, either as once, few or many, or as a class for expanded clones.

V	J	D	size	DNA	CDR3
TRBV4-2	TRBJ1-1	.	.	TGTGCCAGCAGCCAAGGGGGACAAGAAGCTTTCTTT	CASSQGGQEAFF
TRBV7-3	TRBJ1-6	.	.	TGTGCCAGCAGCTCAAACGGGTCCAGATCACCCCTCCACTTT	CASSSNGSRSPLHF
TRBV7-3	TRBJ2-3	.	few	TGTGCCAGCAGCTTAGAGGGATCAGATACGCAGTATTTT	CASSLEGSDTQYF
TRBV6-5	TRBJ2-1	.	.	TGTGCCAGCAGTTCGCCGGATTTCAAATTGGATGAGCAGTTCTTC	CASSSPDFKLDEQFF
TRBV11-3	TRBJ2-1	TRBD2	.	TGTGCCAGCAGCTCTTCTAGCGGGGGGAGGGCGTTCTTC	CASSSSSGGRAFF
TRBV7-9	TRBJ1-1	.	many	TGTGCCAGCACGTTGATGAACACTGAAGCTTTCTTT	CASTLMNTEAFF
TRBV5-1	TRBJ2-1	.	.	TGCGCCAGCAGCTTAGGCCGGAATGGGGGCAATGAGCAGTTCTTC	CASSLGRNGGNEQFF
TRBV20-1	TRBJ2-4	.	many	TGCAGTGCTAGAGATGGCAGGGGGGGGAACATTCAGTACTTC	CSARDGRGGNIQYF
TRBV12-3/TRBV12-4	TRBJ1-1	.	many	TGTGCCAGCCAGGGGCGCCCGGAGGAAGCTTTCTTT	CASQGRPEEAFF
TRBV20-1	TRBJ2-3	.	few	TGCAGTGCTCCCGACACTTGGGTCACAGATACGCAGTATTTT	CSAPDTWVTDTQYF
TRBV5-5	TRBJ2-3	.	.	TGTGCCAGCAGCTTGTGGCTGACTAGCACAGATACGCAGTATTTT	CASSLWLTSTDTQYF
TRBV4-1	TRBJ2-2	TRBD2	many	TGCGCCAGCAGCCGGCCGGCGGGGGTGAAGACCGGGGAGCTGTTTTTT	CASSRPAGVKTGELFF
TRBV18	TRBJ2-1	.	.	TGTGCCAGCTCACGCGGGGACCACAATGAGCAGGTCTTC	CASSRGDHNEQVF
TRBV5-1	TRBJ2-3	.	few	TGCGCCAGCAGCTTGAGTGGAAATGTTGATACGCAGTATTTT	CASSLSGNVDTQYF
TRBV20-1	TRBJ2-1	.	.	TGCAGTGCGCTCGGTCGGAGCTCCTACAATGAGCAGTTCTTC	CSALGRSSYNEQFF
TRBV5-5	TRBJ2-5	TRBD1	many	TGTGCCAGCAGCTTGGCGATCACGGGGACAGCTCAAGAGACCCAGTACTTC	CASSLAITGTAQETQYF